The T cell receptor (beta chain) described here comes from a study of blood T cell repertoires in COVID-19. Losses at the gene ends were 11 bases for V and 1 base for J; bases not matched to a gene: 13. Looked up from germline, CDR1 is SNHLY and CDR2 is FYNNEI. The CDR3 covers 16 residues. Assay: immunoSEQ multiplex PCR; the TCRdb copy retains only in-frame clones and omits some. The table includes roughly 500,000 clones, approximately 87% detected once. The TCR sequence derives from a woman in her thirties or forties who had recovered from COVID-19. Sequencing was done on a sample of PBMCs or T cells enriched from blood (not recorded which). The chain couples TRBV2 to TRBJ2-2; TRBD2 matches 7 bases. This chain's CDR3 is CAHTRAERGNTGELFF. CDR3 DNA: TGTGCCCATACCCGGGCGGAGCGGGGGAACACCGGGGAGCTGTTTTTT.